One sample yielded the 15 T cell receptor beta chains listed below, sequenced in a study of CD8+ T cells in alopecia areata. Following RNA extraction, reverse transcription yielded cDNA that acted as the sequencing template. Profiled with immunoSEQ multiplex PCR; TCRdb holds only in-frame clones, not every one. The counts give some 120,000 clones, none of them seen only once; about 19% is held by the top ten. Material: lesional skin. Source of these receptors: a C3H/HeJ mouse with alopecia areata. Mouse MHC haplotype: H2-k.

For this clone: The genes are named according to mouse. The read ends 4 residues shy of where the CDR3 ends; the end is completed using the germline J gene. The chain is built from TRBV14 and TRBJ2-4; 13 bases line up with TRBD2. Germline CDR1 SGHDT, CDR2 FRDEAV. V lost 4 bases and J lost 0; bases outside the gene matches: 5. The CDR3 has 17 amino acids. The CDR3 sequence is CASSPGLGGHSQNTLYF. CDR3 bases read: TGTGCCAGCAGTCCAGGACTGGGGGGGCATAGTCAAAAC.

This clone occurred a few times. Gene names and germline match the mouse. The CDR3 extends 4 residues past the end of the read, so its final part is completed from the germline J gene. V is TRBV19 and J is TRBJ2-7, with a weak D call TRBD1 (5 bases). V dropped 6 bases and J dropped 3 bases, with 13 bases sitting between them. Germline V gene data show CDR1 as FNHDT and CDR2 as SITEND (reference sequence). This CDR3 is 13 amino acids long. The chain's CDR3 is CASTPRQFYEQYF. The covered CDR3 bases are TGTGCCAGCACCCCCCGACAGTTCTAT. Supplemented by reference TRBV19 and TRBJ2-7, the full variable domain reads GGIITQTPKFLIGQEGQKLTLKCQQNFNHDTMYWYRQDSGKGLRLIYYSITENDLQKGDLSEGYDASREKKSSFSLTVTSAQKNEMAVFLCASTPRQFYEQYFGPGTRLTVL.

The sample holds a few counts of this clone. Mouse gene names and germline throughout. The read terminates 4 residues ahead of where the CDR3 ends, so the germline J gene completes it. The chain couples TRBV1 to TRBJ2-5; no firm D call. V gave up 2 bases and J gave up 2 bases, with 8 bases separating them. There are 14 residues in the CDR3. CDR1 and CDR2 (germline): NSQYPW, LRSPGD (reference sequence). The CDR3 region is CTCSATLSQDTQYF. The part of the CDR3 DNA that was read is TGCACCTGCAGTGCAACACTGTCCCAAGAC.

This clone has just a few counts. The protein given in TCRdb and the translation of the DNA differ at residue 10, and the sequence presented here derives from the DNA. These gene names are mouse names. The read ends 3 residues before the CDR3 terminus; that terminus is restored from the germline J gene. The chain carries TRBV19 and TRBJ1-6; the D gene is possibly TRBD1 (5 bases). TRBJ1-6 is an ORF, with its function uncertain. CDR1 is FNHDT, CDR2 SITEND, per germline (reference sequence). The CDR3 is 13 amino acids. With 4 bases removed from V and 9 bases from J, the gap between germline ends came to 11 bases. CDR3 residues: CASSPREGSPLYF. The covered CDR3 bases are TGTGCCAGCAGTCCCAGGGAGGGTTCGCCC.

This clone was detected ten times or more. Genes and germline are mouse. The read comes to an end 4 residues before the CDR3 does, leaving the germline J gene to fill in the end. The V gene is TRBV14, the J gene TRBJ2-7, with 7 bases lining up with TRBD1. With 4 bases clipped from V and 0 bases from J, the junction kept 4 bases outside the gene matches. The germline CDR1 and CDR2 sequences are SGHDT and FRDEAV. The CDR3 totals 14 residues. CDR3 amino acids: CASSPGQSSYEQYF. Incomplete CDR3 DNA: TGTGCCAGCAGTCCGGGACAGAGCTCCTAT.

This clone was seen a handful of times. Mouse germline and gene names are used. The read stops 4 residues short of the end of the CDR3; the missing end is completed from the germline J gene. V and J are TRBV5 and TRBJ1-1; D gene unclear. The germline V gene encodes CDR1 LGHNA and CDR2 YNLKQL (reference sequence). V was shortened by 0 bases and J by 1 base, with 6 bases between the two germline ends. CDR3 size: 14 residues. CDR3 DNA, as far as it was read: TGTGCCAGCAGCCAAGATGCCAGAAACACA. Its translation is CASSQDARNT. The CDR3, in full, reads CASSQDARNTEVFF.

Concerning this clone: The gene symbols are mouse symbols. The DNA ends 4 residues before the CDR3 does, and the rest of the CDR3 is filled in from the germline J gene. The V and J genes are TRBV13-1 and TRBJ2-5; possibly TRBD1 for D (6 bases). CDR1 is NSHNY, CDR2 SYGAGN, per germline. CDR3 length equals 14 residues. V was shortened by 4 bases and J by 1 base, with 10 bases between the two germline ends. The CDR3 sequence is CASSPDRHQDTQYF. Incomplete CDR3 DNA: TGTGCCAGCAGTCCGGACAGACACCAAGAC.

This clone showed up just a few times. Mouse germline and gene names are used. The read terminates 4 residues before the CDR3 end, so the remaining end is supplied by the germline J gene. The rearrangement joins TRBV19 to TRBJ1-1; D is unresolved. CDR1 and CDR2 from the germline V gene are FNHDT and SITEND (reference sequence). The V and J ends lost 2 bases and 1 base respectively, with 6 bases between them. The CDR3 spans 13 residues. CDR3 region: CASSMNKNTEVFF. Incomplete CDR3 DNA: TGTGCCAGCAGTATGAACAAAAACACA.

This clone was picked up a small number of times. Gene names denote mouse genes. Read data end 4 residues before the CDR3 end; the end is taken from the germline J gene. Within the sample, other DNA sequences also encode this same CDR3. This chain connects TRBV13-3 to TRBJ1-2; 7 bases align to TRBD1. CDR3 length equals 14 residues. V lost 3 bases, J lost 3 bases, and 5 bases stayed unmatched. CDR1 and CDR2 from the germline V gene are NNHDY and SYVADS. The part of the CDR3 DNA that was read is TGTGCCAGCAGTGGAGGGGGCGGGGACTCC. Translating gives CASSGGGGDS. The entire CDR3 is CASSGGGGDSDYTF.

A remark on this clone: Any gene name here is a mouse gene name. The read ends 4 residues early relative to the CDR3; the germline J gene fills the gap. The chain employs TRBV1 and TRBJ2-1; perhaps TRBD1 as D (6 bases). The CDR3 length is 15 residues. The germline V gene has CDR1 NSQYPW and CDR2 LRSPGD (reference sequence). With 4 bases removed from V and 3 bases from J, the gap between germline ends came to 13 bases. The CDR3 spells CTCSDRDTVYAEQFF. The sequenced part of the CDR3 DNA is TGCACCTGCAGTGACCGGGACACAGTCTATGCT.

On this clone: The genes and germline here are from mouse. The read finishes 4 residues shy of the CDR3 end, and the germline J gene is used to complete it. This sequence joins TRBV19 and TRBJ2-2; 7 bases line up with TRBD1. V was clipped by 7 bases and J by 2 bases; unmatched bases: 8. The CDR3 is made up of 15 amino acids. Germline CDR1 FNHDT, CDR2 SITEND (reference sequence). CDR3 residues: CASRLDRANTGQLYF. CDR3 DNA, as far as it was read: TGTGCCAGCCGCCTCGACAGGGCCAACACCGGG.

In this sample, this clone turned up a few times. Germline and genes: mouse. Read data end 4 residues before the CDR3 end; the end is taken from the germline J gene. The V gene is TRBV13-3, the J gene TRBJ2-7, with TRBD2 as a possible D gene (5 bases). This CDR3 region has 13 residues. From germline, CDR1 is NNHDY and CDR2 SYVADS. CDR3 DNA (partial): TGTGCCAGCAGCCCTCTCTGGGAGGAT. It translates to CASSPLWED. In full, the CDR3 reads CASSPLWEDEQYF.

This clone has only a few counts. The genes and germline here are from mouse. The DNA ends 4 residues before the CDR3 does, and the rest of the CDR3 is filled in from the germline J gene. The rearrangement links TRBV29 to TRBJ2-7; D remains ambiguous. This CDR3 region has 11 residues. Germline V CDR1 and CDR2: MSHET, SYDVDS. CDR3 loop: CASSSQDEQYF. CDR3 bases read: TGTGCTAGCAGTTCCCAAGAT.

Note on this clone: Germline and genes here are mouse. The read finishes 4 residues shy of the CDR3 end, and the germline J gene is used to complete it. V usage is TRBV13-1 and J usage is TRBJ2-4, with 10 bases lining up with TRBD2. This CDR3 is 16 amino acids long. J was trimmed by 0 bases and V by 2 bases; bases with no gene match: 3. Germline V gene lookup returns CDR1 NSHNY and CDR2 SYGAGN. CDR3 sequence: CASSDWDWGSQNTLYF. Partial CDR3 DNA: TGTGCCAGCAGTGACTGGGACTGGGGAAGTCAAAAC.

With regard to this clone: Gene names follow the mouse nomenclature. The CDR3 extends 4 residues past the end of the read, so its final part is completed from the germline J gene. This chain uses TRBV1 with TRBJ1-1; D is possibly TRBD1 (5 bases). The germline V gene encodes CDR1 NSQYPW and CDR2 LRSPGD (reference sequence). The CDR3 is 16 amino acids. The CDR3 spells CTCSAEGTGGEGEVFF. The sequenced part of the CDR3 DNA is TGCACCTGCAGTGCAGAAGGGACTGGGGGGGAGGGA.